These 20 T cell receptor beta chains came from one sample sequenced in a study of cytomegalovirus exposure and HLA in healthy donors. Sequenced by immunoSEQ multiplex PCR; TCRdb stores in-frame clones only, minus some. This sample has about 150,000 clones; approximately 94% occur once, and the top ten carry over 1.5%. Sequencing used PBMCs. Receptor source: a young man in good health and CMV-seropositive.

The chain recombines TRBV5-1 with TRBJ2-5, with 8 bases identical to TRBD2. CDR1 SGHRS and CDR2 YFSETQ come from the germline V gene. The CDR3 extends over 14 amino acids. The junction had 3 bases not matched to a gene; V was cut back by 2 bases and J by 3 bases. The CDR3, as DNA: TGCGCCAGCAGCTTAGCACTAGCGGAAGAGACCCAGTACTTC. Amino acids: CASSLALAEETQYF.

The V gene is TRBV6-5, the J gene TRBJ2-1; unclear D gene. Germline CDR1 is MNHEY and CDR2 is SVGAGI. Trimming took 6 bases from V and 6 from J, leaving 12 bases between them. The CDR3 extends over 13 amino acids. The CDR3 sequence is CASSLSASNEQFF. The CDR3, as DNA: TGTGCCAGCAGCTTGAGTGCCTCCAATGAGCAGTTCTTC.

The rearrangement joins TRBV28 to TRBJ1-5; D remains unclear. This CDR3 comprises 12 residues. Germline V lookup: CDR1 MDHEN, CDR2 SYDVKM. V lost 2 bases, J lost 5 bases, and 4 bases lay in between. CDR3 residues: CASSLPHQPQHF. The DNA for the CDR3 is TGTGCCAGCAGTTTACCTCATCAGCCCCAGCATTTT.

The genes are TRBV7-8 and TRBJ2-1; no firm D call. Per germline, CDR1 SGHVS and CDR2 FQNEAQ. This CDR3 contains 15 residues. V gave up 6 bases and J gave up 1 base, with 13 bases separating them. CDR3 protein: CASSRTPISYNEQFF. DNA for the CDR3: TGTGCCAGCAGTCGTACCCCTATTTCCTACAATGAGCAGTTCTTC.

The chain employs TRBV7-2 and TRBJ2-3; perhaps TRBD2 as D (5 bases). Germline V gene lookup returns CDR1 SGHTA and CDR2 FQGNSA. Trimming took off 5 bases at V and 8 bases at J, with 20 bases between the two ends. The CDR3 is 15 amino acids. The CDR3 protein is CASSPSPDSYGTQYF. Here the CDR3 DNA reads TGTGCCAGCAGCCCTAGTCCGGACTCCTACGGTACGCAGTATTTT.

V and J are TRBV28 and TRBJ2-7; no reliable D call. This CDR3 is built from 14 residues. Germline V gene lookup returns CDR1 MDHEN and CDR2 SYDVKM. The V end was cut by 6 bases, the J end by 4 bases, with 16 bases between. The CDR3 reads CASRERNNAYEQYF. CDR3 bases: TGTGCCAGCAGGGAGAGGAATAACGCTTACGAGCAGTACTTC.

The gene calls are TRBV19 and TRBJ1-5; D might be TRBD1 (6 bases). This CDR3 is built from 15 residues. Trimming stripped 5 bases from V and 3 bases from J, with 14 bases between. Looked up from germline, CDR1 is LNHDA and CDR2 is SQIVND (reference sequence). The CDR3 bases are TGTGCCAGTAGTCCCACAGGGTTACCCAATCAGCCCCAGCATTTT. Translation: CASSPTGLPNQPQHF.

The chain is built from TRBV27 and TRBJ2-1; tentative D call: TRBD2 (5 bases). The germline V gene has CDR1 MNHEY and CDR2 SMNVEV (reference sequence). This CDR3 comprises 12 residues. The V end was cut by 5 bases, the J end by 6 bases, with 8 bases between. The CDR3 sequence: CASSPGGNEQFF. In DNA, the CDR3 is TGTGCCAGCAGTCCCGGAGGCAATGAGCAGTTCTTC.

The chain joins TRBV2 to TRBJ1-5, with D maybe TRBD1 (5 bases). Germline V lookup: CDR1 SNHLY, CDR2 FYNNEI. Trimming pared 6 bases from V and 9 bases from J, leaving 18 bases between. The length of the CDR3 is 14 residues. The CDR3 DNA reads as TGTGCCAGCAGGCAGGGTTGGGGGGGATCGCCCCAGCATTTT. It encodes CASRQGWGGSPQHF.

The chain's CDR3 is CASRTGQGESYNEQFF. The CDR3 bases are TGTGCCAGCAGGACCGGGCAGGGGGAGTCCTACAATGAGCAGTTCTTC. V usage is TRBV28 and J usage is TRBJ2-1, with 7 bases fitting TRBD1. J was trimmed by 1 base and V by 6 bases; bases with no gene match: 9. This CDR3 is built from 16 residues. Germline lookup yields CDR1 MDHEN and CDR2 SYDVKM. The full variable domain, rest sourced from reference TRBV28 and TRBJ2-1, is DVKVTQSSRYLVKRTGEKVFLECVQDMDHENMFWYRQDPGLGLRLIYFSYDVKMKEKGDIPEGYSVSREKKERFSLILESASTNQTSMYLCASRTGQGESYNEQFFGPGTRLTVL.

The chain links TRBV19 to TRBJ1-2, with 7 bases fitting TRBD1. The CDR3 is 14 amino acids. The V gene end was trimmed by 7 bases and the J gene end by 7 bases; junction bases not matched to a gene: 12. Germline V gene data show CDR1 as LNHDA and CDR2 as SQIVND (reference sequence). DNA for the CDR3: TGTGCCAGTACCGCGGACAGGTGGGTTGGTGGCTACACCTTC. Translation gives CASTADRWVGGYTF.

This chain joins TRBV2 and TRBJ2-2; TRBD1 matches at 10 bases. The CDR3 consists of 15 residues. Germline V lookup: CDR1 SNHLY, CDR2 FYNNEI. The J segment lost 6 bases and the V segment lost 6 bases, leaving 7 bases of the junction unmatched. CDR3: CASRSGTGDPGELFF. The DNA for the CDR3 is TGTGCCAGCAGGTCCGGGACAGGGGATCCCGGGGAGCTGTTTTTT.

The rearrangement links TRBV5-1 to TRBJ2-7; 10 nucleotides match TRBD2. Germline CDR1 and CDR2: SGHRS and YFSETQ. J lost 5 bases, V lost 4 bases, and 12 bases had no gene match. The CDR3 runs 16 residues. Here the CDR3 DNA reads TGCGCCAGCAGCACAGGGAGGCTAGCGGGAGTCCACGAGCAGTACTTC. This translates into CASSTGRLAGVHEQYF.

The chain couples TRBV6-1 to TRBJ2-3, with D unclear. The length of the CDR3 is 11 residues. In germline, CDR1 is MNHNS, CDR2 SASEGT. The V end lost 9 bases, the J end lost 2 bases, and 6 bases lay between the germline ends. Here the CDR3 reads CARVHTDTQYF. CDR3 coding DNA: TGTGCCAGAGTACACACAGATACGCAGTATTTT.

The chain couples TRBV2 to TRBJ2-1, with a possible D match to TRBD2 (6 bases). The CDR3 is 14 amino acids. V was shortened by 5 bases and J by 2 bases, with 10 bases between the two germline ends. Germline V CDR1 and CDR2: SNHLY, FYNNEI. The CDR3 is CASSRELTYNEQFF. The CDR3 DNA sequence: TGTGCCAGCAGTCGGGAGCTTACCTACAATGAGCAGTTCTTC. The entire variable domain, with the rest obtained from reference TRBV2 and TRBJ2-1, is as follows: EPEVTQTPSHQVTQMGQEVILRCVPISNHLYFYWYRQILGQKVEFLVSFYNNEISEKSEIFDDQFSVERPDGSNFTLKIRSTKLEDSAMYFCASSRELTYNEQFFGPGTRLTVL.

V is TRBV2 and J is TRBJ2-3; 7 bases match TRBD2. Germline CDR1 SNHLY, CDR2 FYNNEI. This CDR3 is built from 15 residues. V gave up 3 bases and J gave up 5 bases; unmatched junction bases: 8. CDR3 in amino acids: CASSESSGRGDTQYF. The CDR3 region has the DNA TGTGCCAGCAGTGAGTCTAGCGGAAGGGGAGATACGCAGTATTTT.

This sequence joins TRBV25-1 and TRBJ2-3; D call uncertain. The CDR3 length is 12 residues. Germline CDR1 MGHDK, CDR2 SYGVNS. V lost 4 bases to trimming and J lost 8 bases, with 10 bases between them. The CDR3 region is CASSASPGTQYF. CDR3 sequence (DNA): TGTGCCAGCAGTGCCTCCCCGGGTACGCAGTATTTT.

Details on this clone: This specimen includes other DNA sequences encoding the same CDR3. The CDR3 coding sequence is TGTGCCAGCAGCTTGGGCAGCTCCTACAATGAGCAGTTCTTC. It is translated as CASSLGSSYNEQFF. The chain joins TRBV7-9 to TRBJ2-1, with D unclear. V gave up 3 bases and J gave up 0 bases, with 6 bases separating them. The germline CDR1 and CDR2 sequences are SEHNR and FQNEAQ (reference sequence). The CDR3 is 14 residues long. The full variable domain, completed using reference TRBV7-9 and TRBJ2-1, is DTGVSQNPRHKITKRGQNVTFRCDPISEHNRLYWYRQTLGQGPEFLTYFQNEAQLEKSRLLSDRFSAERPKGSFSTLEIQRTEQGDSAMYLCASSLGSSYNEQFFGPGTRLTVL.

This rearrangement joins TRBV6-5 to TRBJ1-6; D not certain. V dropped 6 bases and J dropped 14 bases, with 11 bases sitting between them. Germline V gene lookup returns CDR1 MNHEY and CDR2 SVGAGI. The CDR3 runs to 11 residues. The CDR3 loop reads CASSAPGSLHF. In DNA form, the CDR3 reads TGTGCCAGCAGCGCCCCCGGGTCCCTCCACTTT.

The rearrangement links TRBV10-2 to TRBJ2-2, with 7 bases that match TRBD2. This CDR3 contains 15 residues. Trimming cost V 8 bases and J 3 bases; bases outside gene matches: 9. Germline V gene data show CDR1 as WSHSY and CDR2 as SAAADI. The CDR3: CASGGLVLDTGELFF. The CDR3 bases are TGCGCCAGCGGAGGACTAGTCCTTGACACCGGGGAGCTGTTTTTT.